What follows are 30 T cell receptor beta chains derived from one specimen sequenced in a study of human T cells and chemical hapten exposure. Described time point: patch test 3, about 24 weeks after DPC sensitization. The treatment here: therapeutic diphenylcyclopropenone sensitization with weekly scalp DPC. TCRdb passed the RACE reads through MiXCR, listing each CDR3 protein once. The sample consists of 95,000 to 150,000 distinct CDR3 sequences, about 11% of them appearing once. The sequencing used whole blood, collected in connection with sensitization to the hapten diphenylcyclopropenone (DPC). The receptors come from a woman in her forties or fifties with alopecia areata. Some clones in this sample may be carry-over from other donors' samples.

The chain is built from TRBV7-2 and TRBJ2-3; 8 bases are shared with TRBD1. Trimming removed 5 bases from V and 6 bases from J; junction bases left unmatched: 1. Germline assignment: CDR1 SGHTA and CDR2 FQGNSA. The CDR3 totals 12 residues. The CDR3 region is CASSRDRDTQYF. For the CDR3, the DNA is TGTGCCAGCAGCCGGGACAGGGATACGCAGTATTTT.

The V and J genes are TRBV6-2 or TRBV6-3 and TRBJ1-1; no clear D gene. Trimming removed 4 bases at V and 4 bases at J, with 13 bases between. Germline V gene data show CDR1 as MNHEY and CDR2 as SVGEGT. The CDR3 runs 14 residues. Here the CDR3 DNA reads TGTGCCAGCAGTTCCTGGGGATCTGCCACTGAAGCTTTCTTT. Protein: CASSSWGSATEAFF.

Only a few counts were recorded for this clonotype. V and J are TRBV12-5 and TRBJ2-7; D possibly matches TRBD1 or TRBD2 (5 bases each). V was shortened by 5 bases and J by 2 bases, with 16 bases between the two germline ends. There are 15 residues in the CDR3. The germline gives CDR1 LGHNT, CDR2 FRNRAP. The CDR3 DNA reads as TGTGCTAGTGGTCCACCCACCCGGGACGCCTACGAGCAGTACTTC. Its protein is CASGPPTRDAYEQYF.

This clonotype came up a few times. This chain uses TRBV14 with TRBJ2-3; D uncertain. Trimming shortened V by 0 bases and J by 4 bases, and 14 bases separated the two germline ends. Germline V gene lookup returns CDR1 SGHDN and CDR2 FVKESK. The CDR3 extends over 16 amino acids. CDR3 in DNA: TGTGCCAGCAGCCAAGACTCTAGTGGCAACGCAGATACGCAGTATTTT. It is translated as CASSQDSSGNADTQYF.

This clonotype came up a few times. The V gene is TRBV7-2, the J gene TRBJ1-1; the D gene is possibly TRBD1 (5 bases). V was trimmed by 1 base and J by 8 bases, leaving 5 bases between them. Germline V gene sequence: CDR1 SGHTA, CDR2 FQGNSA. This CDR3 comprises 11 residues. CDR3 nucleotide sequence: TGTGCCAGCAGCTTAGACAGGGAAGCTTTCTTT. It codes for CASSLDREAFF.

This chain joins TRBV6-1 and TRBJ1-2; D is undetermined. The CDR3 covers 14 residues. Looked up from germline, CDR1 is MNHNS and CDR2 is SASEGT. V lost 0 bases and J lost 8, with 13 bases in between. The CDR3 reads CASSEARLTGGYTF. Here the CDR3 DNA reads TGTGCCAGCAGTGAAGCAAGACTTACTGGCGGCTACACCTTC.

The chain uses TRBV20-1 and TRBJ1-4; the match to TRBD1 covers 7 bases. Per germline, CDR1 DFQATT and CDR2 SNEGSKA (reference sequence). Unmatched junction bases numbered 11, after V lost 5 bases and J lost 8 bases. There are 14 residues in the CDR3. The CDR3, as DNA: TGCAGTGCTCGATACAGGGGAAGAAACGAAAAACTGTTTTTT. Residues: CSARYRGRNEKLFF.

In this sample, this clonotype turned up a few times. This chain connects TRBV6-5 to TRBJ1-4; TRBD1 might be the D (5 bases). Germline V gene sequence: CDR1 MNHEY, CDR2 SVGAGI. Trimming cost V 0 bases and J 6 bases, with 8 bases left between them. The CDR3 covers 14 residues. Here the CDR3 DNA reads TGTGCCAGCAGTTACTCGACGGGGGATGAAAAACTGTTTTTT. Translated, it gives CASSYSTGDEKLFF.

This clonotype was counted between two and nine times. The rearrangement uses TRBV6-1 and TRBJ2-3; TRBD2 agrees at 8 bases. Per the germline V gene, CDR1 is MNHNS and CDR2 is SASEGT. V lost 4 bases, J lost 2 bases, and 8 bases stayed unmatched. The CDR3 length is 16 residues. CDR3 loop: CASSGFAGGFTDTQYF. CDR3 sequence (DNA): TGTGCCAGCAGTGGGTTTGCGGGGGGCTTCACAGATACGCAGTATTTT.

The sample holds a few counts of this clonotype. This rearrangement joins TRBV12-5 to TRBJ1-1; no clear D. CDR3 size: 14 residues. Germline V gene data show CDR1 as LGHNT and CDR2 as FRNRAP. V gave up 2 bases and J gave up 1 base, with 8 bases separating them. The CDR3, as DNA: TGTGCTAGTGGTTTGAGATGGGGGAACACTGAAGCTTTCTTT. It yields the protein CASGLRWGNTEAFF.

This clonotype was seen only a few times. The chain is built from TRBV6-9 and TRBJ1-1; 9 nucleotides align to TRBD1. V trimming: 7 bases; J trimming: 0 bases; junction bases outside the gene matches: 15. CDR1 is MNHGY, CDR2 SVAAGI, per germline. This CDR3 is 18 amino acids long. The CDR3 sequence is CASIRDREGRFMNTEAFF. In DNA, the CDR3 is TGTGCCAGCATACGGGACAGGGAAGGGCGGTTCATGAACACTGAAGCTTTCTTT.

The V gene is TRBV27, the J gene TRBJ1-1; D is undetermined. CDR3 size: 15 residues. Germline assignment: CDR1 MNHEY and CDR2 SMNVEV (reference sequence). V was trimmed by 3 bases and J by 1 base, leaving 12 bases between them. The CDR3 region is CASSLTRGRNTEAFF. CDR3 sequence (DNA): TGTGCCAGCAGTTTGACGAGAGGCCGGAACACTGAAGCTTTCTTT.

The rearrangement uses TRBV9 and TRBJ1-2; no firm D call. Germline CDR1 and CDR2: SGDLS and YYNGEE. This CDR3 has 11 amino acids. The ends were cut back, 3 bases at V and 5 bases at J, with 5 bases in the middle. The CDR3 sequence: CASSGRYGYTF. CDR3 sequence (DNA): TGTGCCAGCAGCGGCCGATATGGCTACACCTTC.

This chain links TRBV29-1 with TRBJ2-7; D unclear. Germline assignment: CDR1 SQVTM and CDR2 ANQGSEA. The CDR3 extends over 12 amino acids. Trimming took 6 bases from V and 7 from J, leaving 16 bases between them. The CDR3 region is CSVLQPQSEQYF. The CDR3 bases are TGCAGCGTGCTACAACCGCAGAGTGAGCAGTACTTC.

The chain couples TRBV3-1 to TRBJ2-3, with D possibly matching TRBD1 (6 bases). This CDR3 region has 13 residues. Trimming cost V 0 bases and J 11 bases, with 12 bases left between them. CDR1 LGHDT and CDR2 YNNKEL come from the germline V gene (reference sequence). The CDR3 coding sequence is TGTGCCAGCAGCCAAGATCAGGGGTCCGGGCAGTATTTT. It is translated as CASSQDQGSGQYF.

There are a few counts of this clonotype. The J gene is TRBJ2-1, the V gene TRBV13, with D tentatively TRBD2 (5 bases). This CDR3 spans 16 amino acids. Trimming removed 5 bases at V and 6 bases at J, with 20 bases between. Germline V gene data show CDR1 as PRHDT and CDR2 as FYEKMQ (reference sequence). Written as DNA, the CDR3 is TGTGCCAGCAGCACTCAAGGGTGGGAGAGCGTCAATGAGCAGTTCTTC. Translation gives CASSTQGWESVNEQFF.

This chain uses TRBV2 with TRBJ1-6; 7 bases agree with TRBD1. The germline gives CDR1 SNHLY, CDR2 FYNNEI. The J segment lost 5 bases and the V segment lost 7 bases, leaving 8 bases of the junction unmatched. The CDR3 is 15 residues long. CDR3 residues: CASNRKGADNSPLHF. As DNA, the CDR3 is TGTGCCAGCAATCGGAAGGGGGCGGATAATTCACCCCTCCACTTT.

This clonotype has a handful of counts. The rearrangement uses TRBV6-5 and TRBJ1-4, with unresolved D. V was clipped by 4 bases and J by 6 bases, with 18 bases between them. Per the germline V gene, CDR1 is MNHEY and CDR2 is SVGAGI. The CDR3 loop spans 16 amino acids. CDR3 sequence (DNA): TGTGCCAGCAGTTTCCCCGTCCTCCTCTCCGATGAAAAACTGTTTTTT. Translating gives CASSFPVLLSDEKLFF.

This clonotype has ten or more counts. The rearrangement uses TRBV7-9 and TRBJ2-5; 7 nucleotides line up with TRBD2. Germline V gene sequence: CDR1 SEHNR, CDR2 FQNEAQ (reference sequence). V trimming: 3 bases; J trimming: 5 bases; junction bases outside the gene matches: 6. The CDR3 sequence is 14 residues long. CDR3 DNA sequence: TGTGCCAGCAGCTTCCAGCGGGGACTTGAGACCCAGTACTTC. It translates to CASSFQRGLETQYF.

This clonotype has a count of ten or more. This chain links TRBV19 with TRBJ2-1, with a tentative D call TRBD2 (6 bases). CDR1 LNHDA and CDR2 SQIVND come from the germline V gene (reference sequence). The V end was cut by 7 bases, the J end by 6 bases, with 16 bases between. The CDR3 contains 14 residues. The CDR3 DNA reads TGTGCCAGTACCCTTTGGGGCGGGGTCAATGAGCAGTTCTTC. Translation gives CASTLWGGVNEQFF. Drawing the rest from reference TRBV19 and TRBJ2-1, the complete variable domain is DGGITQSPKYLFRKEGQNVTLSCEQNLNHDAMYWYRQDPGQGLRLIYYSQIVNDFQKGDIAEGYSVSREKKESFPLTVTSAQKNPTAFYLCASTLWGGVNEQFFGPGTRLTVL.

The chain recombines TRBV12-2 with TRBJ2-5; the table names TRBD1, a call not compared with the DNA. TRBV12-2 is a known pseudogene. This CDR3 is 15 amino acids long. The CDR3 nucleotides read TGTGCAAGTCGCCCGAATGGACAGGGGCAAGAGACCCAGTACTTC. This sequence encodes CASRPNGQGQETQYF.

The J gene is TRBJ2-7, the V gene TRBV9; 16 nucleotides match TRBD2. The CDR3 totals 14 residues. From germline, CDR1 is SGDLS and CDR2 YYNGEE. Unmatched junction bases numbered 1, after V lost 3 bases and J lost 7 bases. This CDR3 is CASSAGLAGGEQYF. The CDR3 DNA is TGTGCCAGCAGCGCGGGACTAGCGGGAGGGGAGCAGTACTTC.

This chain links TRBV21-1 with TRBJ2-7; TRBD1 reflects the table's D call only, with no check against the DNA. TRBV21-1 is described as a pseudogene. The CDR3 contains 13 residues. The CDR3, as DNA: TGTGCCAGCAGCACTAGGCAGGGGTGCGAGCAGTACTTC. As protein: CASSTRQGCEQYF.

This rearrangement joins TRBV6-5 to TRBJ2-7; D not certain. CDR1 and CDR2 (germline): MNHEY, SVGAGI. With 2 bases removed from V and 7 bases from J, the gap between germline ends came to 18 bases. The CDR3 length is 15 residues. The CDR3 DNA reads TGTGCCAGCAGTTACGGGCCCAACCCTCGTCGGGAGCAGTACTTC. Translating it yields CASSYGPNPRREQYF.

There are many counts of this clonotype. The V call is TRBV2, the J call TRBJ2-1, with 10 positions matching TRBD2. With 2 bases clipped from V and 7 bases from J, the junction kept 5 bases outside the gene matches. Germline CDR1 SNHLY, CDR2 FYNNEI. The CDR3 is made up of 15 amino acids. This CDR3 reads CASSESGGASNEQFF. The CDR3 DNA follows: TGTGCCAGCAGTGAAAGCGGGGGGGCTTCTAATGAGCAGTTCTTC.

This clonotype showed up just a few times. This chain joins TRBV20-1 and TRBJ1-2, with a weak D call TRBD1 (6 bases). The V end was cut by 4 bases, the J end by 4 bases, with 16 bases between. Germline CDR1 is DFQATT and CDR2 is SNEGSKA (reference sequence). This CDR3 region has 14 residues. The CDR3: CSAIHSGAPYGYTF. The CDR3, as DNA: TGCAGTGCTATTCATTCAGGGGCCCCCTATGGCTACACCTTC.

A few counts support this clonotype. This chain connects TRBV6-5 to TRBJ2-5; no reliable D call. V lost 6 bases and J lost 4, with 15 bases in between. Germline CDR1 is MNHEY and CDR2 is SVGAGI. The CDR3 length is 14 residues. CDR3 DNA sequence: TGTGCCAGCAGGATCGGAGACTGGGGAGAGACCCAGTACTTC. Its protein product is CASRIGDWGETQYF.

This clonotype was detected ten times or more. The rearrangement links TRBV5-5 to TRBJ1-4; 8 bases match TRBD1. Germline values: CDR1 SGHKS, CDR2 YYEKEE (reference sequence). The CDR3 sequence is 13 residues long. J gave up 8 bases and V 5 bases, and 5 bases lay outside the gene matches. CDR3 DNA: TGTGCCAGCAGAGACAGGGGCGGAGAAAAACTGTTTTTT. Translation: CASRDRGGEKLFF.

The chain recombines TRBV27 with TRBJ1-1, with a tentative D call TRBD1 (5 bases). Germline lookup yields CDR1 MNHEY and CDR2 SMNVEV (reference sequence). There are 15 residues in the CDR3. The germline V and J ends were trimmed by 1 base and 3 bases, with 12 bases remaining between them. The CDR3 DNA reads TGTGCCAGCAGTTTATTCCTTCCCAGGGACACTGAAGCTTTCTTT. This sequence encodes CASSLFLPRDTEAFF.

The chain links TRBV6-6 to TRBJ2-3, with TRBD2 matching 7 bases. This CDR3 has 13 residues. Germline V gene data show CDR1 as MNHNY and CDR2 as SVGAGI (reference sequence). The trim removed 11 bases at V and 6 bases at J, leaving 11 bases unmatched. The CDR3: CASWGGGPDTQYF. The CDR3 DNA reads TGTGCCTCCTGGGGGGGAGGGCCCGATACGCAGTATTTT.